The next 11 T cell receptor beta chains were all read from a single sample in a study of T cell repertoires in cytomegalovirus infection. MiXCR, run by TCRdb on the reads, gives a single entry per CDR3 protein. The sample lists approximately 120,000 distinct CDR3 sequences; 25% to 35% were seen once. Their recognized antigens are unknown. The sequencing used CD8+ T cells from cultured PBMCs, collected from culture after CMV antigen stimulation. Every receptor here comes from a human donor in good health (CMV status not recorded). Some clones in this sample may be carry-over from other donors' samples.

The rearrangement uses TRBV7-3 and TRBJ1-2, with 9 positions matching TRBD1. The germline V gene has CDR1 SGHTA and CDR2 FQGTGA. The trim removed 5 bases at V and 4 bases at J, leaving 8 bases unmatched. The CDR3 sequence is 15 residues long. CDR3 sequence (DNA): TGTGCCAGCAGCCAAACAGGGGGCGCGATCTATGGCTACACCTTC. It yields the protein CASSQTGGAIYGYTF.

About this clonotype: This may come from a read error, since a much larger clone is one base off. This rearrangement joins TRBV10-3 to TRBJ2-1; D might be TRBD1 (6 bases). The ends were cut back, 7 bases at V and 8 bases at J, with 15 bases in the middle. The CDR3 has 13 amino acids. The germline CDR1 and CDR2 sequences are ENHRY and SYGVKD. The CDR3 coding sequence is TGTGCCATCAATGGATACGACAGGTATGAGCAGTTCTTC. Protein product: CAINGYDRYEQFF.

The V gene is TRBV7-8, the J gene TRBJ1-5, with 7 bases matching TRBD1. The V gene end was trimmed by 4 bases and the J gene end by 6 bases; junction bases not matched to a gene: 6. Looked up from germline, CDR1 is SGHVS and CDR2 is FQNEAQ. This CDR3 is 14 amino acids long. DNA of the CDR3: TGTGCCAGCAGCTCCCGACAGGGCCCTCAGCCCCAGCATTTT. Translated: CASSSRQGPQPQHF.

The chain recombines TRBV12-3 or TRBV12-4 with TRBJ1-2; 7 nucleotides agree with TRBD1. The CDR3 has 14 residues. V lost 6 bases, J lost 4 bases, and 8 bases stayed unmatched. The CDR3 coding sequence is TGTGCCAGCAGAGCTTTGACAGGGAGCTATGGCTACACCTTC. Its protein product is CASRALTGSYGYTF.

This clonotype has just a few counts. One junction end does not reproduce the germline sequence, and a read error may be involved. The rearrangement uses TRBV7-9 and TRBJ1-1; 10 positions agree with TRBD1. This CDR3 has 13 amino acids. CDR1 is SEHNR, CDR2 FQNEAQ, per germline (reference sequence). The DNA of the CDR3 is TGTGCCAGCAGCTTGGACAGGGGGGCCCGGAGGGTCTTT. Amino acid sequence: CASSLDRGARRVF.

This clonotype showed up just once. The chain recombines TRBV28 with TRBJ2-7; D possibly corresponds to TRBD2 (5 bases). Looked up from germline, CDR1 is MDHEN and CDR2 is SYDVKM. With 1 base removed from V and 6 bases from J, the gap between germline ends came to 10 bases. This CDR3 region has 13 residues. Here the CDR3 reads CASSLSPAGEQYF. Here the CDR3 DNA reads TGTGCCAGCAGTTTATCCCCGGCGGGCGAGCAGTACTTC.

This rearrangement joins TRBV19 to TRBJ2-3; TRBD1 aligns across 8 bases. J gave up 4 bases and V 5 bases, and 2 bases lay outside the gene matches. CDR1 LNHDA and CDR2 SQIVND come from the germline V gene (reference sequence). There are 13 residues in the CDR3. CDR3 region: CASSWTGPDTQYF. For the CDR3, the DNA is TGTGCCAGTAGTTGGACAGGGCCAGATACGCAGTATTTT. Variable domain in full (rest from reference TRBV19 and TRBJ2-3): DGGITQSPKYLFRKEGQNVTLSCEQNLNHDAMYWYRQDPGQGLRLIYYSQIVNDFQKGDIAEGYSVSREKKESFPLTVTSAQKNPTAFYLCASSWTGPDTQYFGPGTRLTVL.

The V and J genes are TRBV5-4 and TRBJ1-5; a possible D gene is TRBD1 (6 bases). V lost 4 bases and J 7 bases, leaving 15 bases between the germline ends. The CDR3 has 14 amino acids. Germline loops: CDR1 SGHNT, CDR2 YYREEE (reference sequence). Written as DNA, the CDR3 is TGTGCCAGCAGCGTTCAAGGGGGTCCGCAGCCCCAGCATTTT. It translates to CASSVQGGPQPQHF. Complete variable domain (other parts from reference TRBV5-4 and TRBJ1-5): ETGVTQSPTHLIKTRGQQVTLRCSSQSGHNTVSWYQQALGQGPQFIFQYYREEENGRGNFPPRFSGLQFPNYSSELNVNALELDDSALYLCASSVQGGPQPQHFGDGTRLSIL.

The V and J genes are TRBV19 and TRBJ2-3; D is undetermined. There are 14 residues in the CDR3. The ends were cut back, 6 bases at V and 2 bases at J, with 12 bases in the middle. Germline-derived CDR1 and CDR2 are LNHDA and SQIVND (reference sequence). The CDR3 DNA is TGTGCCAGTAGCCCCCGCGCGAACACAGATACGCAGTATTTT. It yields the protein CASSPRANTDTQYF.

V and J are TRBV7-8 and TRBJ2-3; no clear D gene. The germline gives CDR1 SGHVS, CDR2 FQNEAQ. The V end was cut by 0 bases, the J end by 6 bases, with 13 bases between. CDR3 length equals 15 residues. CDR3 loop: CASSLARLVPDTQYF. The CDR3 DNA follows: TGTGCCAGCAGCTTAGCGAGGCTAGTCCCCGATACGCAGTATTTT.

This clonotype was observed once. This chain uses TRBV27 with TRBJ2-7; a weak D match, TRBD2 (5 bases). In germline, CDR1 is MNHEY, CDR2 SMNVEV (reference sequence). The CDR3 spans 13 residues. V was cut by 6 bases and J by 3 bases, with 12 bases left in between. CDR3 nucleotides: TGTGCCAGCAGCTCGGGGTCCTACTACGAGCAGTACTTC. Its translation is CASSSGSYYEQYF.